This TCR beta chain emerged from a study of early T cells in non-severe SARS-CoV-2 infection. TCRdb re-derived calls from the 5' RACE reads in MiXCR, one entry per CDR3 protein. The table shows 25,000 to 35,000 distinct CDR3 sequences, with roughly 4.5% occurring only once. CDR1 and CDR2 from the germline V gene are DFQATT and SNEGSKA (reference sequence). The CDR3 sequence is 13 residues long. V shed 0 bases and J shed 2 bases, with 5 bases lying between them. This clonotype has ten or more counts. Sequencing was done on a sample of whole blood. The receptor's source is an adult who was a healthcare worker with PCR-confirmed SARS-CoV-2 infection or an uninfected control (not recorded which). This sequence joins TRBV20-1 and TRBJ1-5; D not resolved. As DNA, the CDR3 is TGCAGTGCTAGAGAGGCAGGCAATCAGCCCCAGCATTTT. Translation gives CSAREAGNQPQHF.